Included here is one T cell receptor (beta chain) sequence, with context. The sample originates from a study of T cells in Graves' hyperthyroidism and ophthalmopathy. Patients were aged 18 to 65, had disease duration under 2 months, and had newly diagnosed hyperthyroidism. Amplified TCR beta CDR3 regions derived from RNA transcripts. The HTBI primer set was used in a first-round RT-PCR of the TCR CDR3. TCRdb analysed the multiplex PCR reads with MiXCR anew, one entry per CDR3 protein. Seen here are around 600,000 distinct CDR3 sequences, approximately 14% observed once, and the top ten hold around 7.5%. J was trimmed by 1 base and V by 1 base; bases with no gene match: 6. The CDR3 runs to 16 residues. Germline assignment: CDR1 DFQATT and CDR2 SNEGSKA (reference sequence).

What was sequenced was blood. The receptor was isolated from a woman in her twenties or thirties with Graves' hyperthyroidism. The chain joins TRBV20-1 to TRBJ2-3, with 9 bases lining up with TRBD1. The CDR3 is CSARGGGDRGTDTQYF. As DNA, the CDR3 is TGCAGTGCTAGAGGAGGGGGGGACAGGGGCACAGATACGCAGTATTTT.